Listed here are 4 T cell receptor beta chains from one sample, sequenced in a study of T cell responses to AZD1222 COVID-19 vaccine (dated by TCRdb to the early 2020s). In the paper's terms, the time point label means: about 28 days (+/-7) after the second vaccine dose. What the treatment or condition label conveys for this sample: meningococcal conjugate vaccine given as trial control. Receptor libraries were prepared by the immunoSEQ multiplex PCR assay. TCRdb carries this immuneACCESS record with in-frame sequences only. Its versions omit some clonotypes, under half of them owing to an unresolved V gene in the studies checked, with the rest unexplained. This sample is represented by about 180,000 clones; around 90% of them were singletons. The ten most abundant clones make up approximately 4% of the sample. Sample: peripheral blood, taken 28 days after the second dose of the MenACWY control vaccine. Every receptor here comes from an adult who received the MenACWY meningococcal vaccine as a control.

The chain uses TRBV6-2 or TRBV6-3 and TRBJ2-7; D is unresolved. The CDR3 is 14 residues long. V was shortened by 0 bases and J by 2 bases, with 8 bases between the two germline ends. The germline CDR1 and CDR2 sequences are MNHEY and SVGEGT. The CDR3 DNA reads as TGTGCCAGCAGTTACTCTTTGGACCCCTACGAGCAGTACTTC. Amino acid sequence: CASSYSLDPYEQYF.

The CDR3 coding sequence is TGCGCCAGCAGTGAGTCGAGCGAGGGGGCTCTTTATGTGCAGTACTTC. It yields the protein CASSESSEGALYVQYF. The chain recombines TRBV10-1 with TRBJ2-7; 7 nucleotides match TRBD1. Trimming took 0 bases from V and 9 from J; bases not matched to a gene: 14. Looked up from germline, CDR1 is WNHNN and CDR2 is SYGVQD (reference sequence). This CDR3 has 16 amino acids.

The chain combines TRBV28 with TRBJ1-1; no reliable D call. Germline V gene data show CDR1 as MDHEN and CDR2 as SYDVKM. The CDR3 extends over 12 amino acids. Trimming took 4 bases from V and 4 from J, leaving 7 bases between them. The CDR3 DNA is TGTGCCAGCAGTTACCCGTTCACTGAAGCTTTCTTT. It is translated as CASSYPFTEAFF.

The chain uses TRBV4-1 and TRBJ2-1, with a possible D match to TRBD2 (7 bases). CDR1 and CDR2 from the germline V gene are MGHRA and YSYEKL. CDR3 length: 19 residues. Trimming stripped 4 bases from V and 0 bases from J, with 22 bases between. CDR3: CASSRDRSGGGSSYNEQFF. In DNA, the CDR3 is TGCGCCAGCAGCCGAGACCGCTCGGGGGGCGGGAGCTCCTACAATGAGCAGTTCTTC.